This T cell receptor (beta chain) was observed in a study of blood T cell repertoires in COVID-19. The CDR3 extends over 17 amino acids. The germline CDR1 and CDR2 sequences are SGDLS and YYNGEE. J lost 8 bases, V lost 3 bases, and 15 bases had no gene match. Repertoires were generated with immunoSEQ multiplex PCR, while TCRdb's copy carries only in-frame clones and drops some. The sample lists tens of thousands of clones; more than 70% were seen once. The sequence was obtained from a woman aged 60-70 years with acute or convalescent COVID-19. This chain uses TRBV9 with TRBJ2-1, with 9 bases matching TRBD2. Sequenced sample: peripheral blood. The CDR3 region has the DNA TGTGCCAGCAGCGACCCCATCCTGGGCGGGGGGGCTTATGAGCAGTTCTTC. As protein: CASSDPILGGGAYEQFF.